This T cell receptor (beta chain) was obtained from a study of T cell responses to AZD1222 COVID-19 vaccine (TCRdb year 2021). With regard to the full study: Because spike-specific TCR depth and breadth did not differ between the two schedules, AZD1222 recipients who got a second dose at roughly 4 weeks were pooled with those who got a second dose at roughly 12 weeks. Trial participants were enrolled into age subgroups of 18-55, 56-69 and 70-plus years, which contained about 160, 30 and 59 TCR-sequenced participants, respectively. A total of roughly 240 trial participants underwent TCR sequencing, of whom about 210 received two doses of AZD1222 and about 25 received two doses of the MenACWY control vaccine. General conclusions and limits of the study: Because no day 14 peak-response samples were available, repertoires were characterized only after the peak T cell response. Reportedly, close to half of the unique spike-specific TCRs recognized epitopes lying outside the regions that are mutated in the B.1.351 and B.1.1.7 variants. The whole spike protein was spanned by vaccine-associated CD4 TCRs, and dominant responses were seen in regions 160-218 and 743-854. Conclusions about previously exposed vaccinees were limited because only five to seven AZD1222 recipients were SARS-CoV-2 seropositive at baseline. The 56-69-year group was small, and its depth increase did not reach significance, likely because of low power. After two AZD1222 doses, spike-specific TCR breadth and depth were significantly higher than at day 0 and than in MenACWY recipients. Participants were mostly white British and included more females than males, and it was suggested by the authors that clonal diversity may have been underestimated.

Including the terminal cysteine and phenylalanine, the CDR3 comprises 12 residues. Only the CDR3 region is kept as DNA, spanning 36 bases read in frame from base 1. The CDR1 and CDR2 encoded by the germline V gene (reference sequence) are LNHDA and SQIVND. The junction shows trimming of 7 bases on V and 6 bases on J, plus 10 bases between the germline ends. The CDR3 regions of human TCRbeta chains were subjected to immunosequencing. In the original analysis: TCRs in the repertoires were matched against a reference library of SARS-CoV-2-specific TCRs that had been generated with the MIRA antigen-specificity platform. Breadth meant the fraction of unique TCRs that were SARS-CoV-2-associated, whereas depth meant the fraction of total T cells that were SARS-CoV-2-associated. Using the MIRA data, each spike-specific TCR was assigned both to the spike region to which the TCR was reactive and to a CD4 or CD8 class. Log10-transformed breadth and depth values were compared by one-way ANOVA with Sidak's multiple comparisons tests. TCRdb carries this immuneACCESS record with in-frame sequences only. Its versions omit some clonotypes, under half of them owing to an unresolved V gene in the studies checked, with the rest unexplained. From that table come the V and J calls and clone size; the DNA was used to work out D and trimming. Here the sample has about 150,000 clones; 85% to 95% occur a single time. The ten largest clonotypes hold roughly 1.3% of the sample.

Taken with the paper, the label for time point translates to: baseline before first vaccination. Vaccinee samples were obtained from the UK trials COV001 and COV002, which included a single-blind randomized controlled phase 2/3 trial of AZD1222 (ChAdOx1 nCoV-19) in healthy adults. Trial participant PBMC samples were collected at day 0 and day 28 after the second dose for TCRbeta chain sequencing. Comment on this clone: This clone's antigen is unknown. Base qualities were left out, and no much larger clone turns up one base away.

The TCR originated in an adult in good health. Specimen: peripheral blood, collected on day 0 of AZD1222 vaccination. The sequence links TRBV19 to TRBJ1-5; there is no confident call for the D gene. The sequenced DNA: TGTGCCAGTAAGGACCCAGGTCAGCCCCAGCATTTT. This is translated as CASKDPGQPQHF.